The T cell receptor beta chain under discussion was sequenced for a study of control samples from healthy donors and cancer patients. TCRdb's copy holds only in-frame clones and misses some; the assay was immunoSEQ multiplex PCR. The sample lists approximately 190,000 clones, 91% occurring once. V was clipped by 0 bases and J by 3 bases, with 13 bases between them. This CDR3 is 15 amino acids long. Germline V gene lookup returns CDR1 SGHRS and CDR2 YFSETQ. The sequenced material came from blood. This sequence was found in a young man in good health. The gene calls are TRBV5-1 and TRBJ2-7; no definite D call. Here the CDR3 reads CASSLAPLGNYEQYF. The DNA of the CDR3 is TGCGCCAGCAGCTTGGCCCCCCTTGGCAACTACGAGCAGTACTTC.